This TCR beta chain stems from a study of T cell responses to AZD1222 COVID-19 vaccine. The overall study: Samples with a second dose at about 4 or about 12 weeks were pooled together. General study findings and limits: Increases in Spike-specific TCR breadth and depth were seen after two AZD1222 doses. Donors, mostly white British, included more females; clonal diversity was possibly underestimated.

As regards this clone: Its specificity is not known.

V shed 7 bases and J 2 bases; nucleotides not matched to a gene: 5. The CDR3 covers 13 residues. Per the germline V gene, CDR1 is MDHEN and CDR2 is SYDVKM. TCRdb keeps only in-frame clones here, not all; method: immunoSEQ multiplex PCR. The sample yields 100,000 to 120,000 clones, 65% to 85% seen once. The TCR comes from an adult in good health. This sample comprised peripheral blood, obtained on day 0 of AZD1222 vaccination. The rearrangement links TRBV28 to TRBJ2-7; TRBD1 matches 7 bases. The CDR3 reads CASKGTVAYEQYF. For the CDR3, the DNA is TGTGCCAGCAAAGGGACAGTAGCCTACGAGCAGTACTTC. Using reference TRBV28 and TRBJ2-7 for the parts outside the CDR3, the full variable domain is DVKVTQSSRYLVKRTGEKVFLECVQDMDHENMFWYRQDPGLGLRLIYFSYDVKMKEKGDIPEGYSVSREKKERFSLILESASTNQTSMYLCASKGTVAYEQYFGPGTRLTVT.